A single sample gave rise to the 10 T cell receptor beta chains below, sequenced in a study of shared clonotypes between healthy human individuals. The method was immunoSEQ multiplex PCR; TCRdb's version includes in-frame clones alone and lacks a portion of them. The sample consists of almost 700,000 clones, about 92% of them appearing once. Selected positively for CCR7 and CD45RO-negative, naive CD8 cells excluded terminally differentiated effector memory CD45RA+ cells. Sequenced sample: naive CD8+ T cells sorted from blood. The receptors stem from a man aged 25-40 years in good health.

The CDR3: CASRPQGDTEAFF. In DNA form, the CDR3 reads TGTGCCAGCCGCCCTCAGGGAGACACTGAAGCTTTCTTT. This chain links TRBV7-9 with TRBJ1-1; possibly TRBD1 for D (5 bases). Between the trimmed V and J ends, which lost 8 bases and 3 bases, there was a span of 13 bases. CDR3 size: 13 residues. Germline values: CDR1 SEHNR, CDR2 FQNEAQ (reference sequence). Looking up the rest from reference TRBV7-9 and TRBJ1-1 gives the full variable domain: DTGVSQNPRHKITKRGQNVTFRCDPISEHNRLYWYRQTLGQGPEFLTYFQNEAQLEKSRLLSDRFSAERPKGSFSTLEIQRTEQGDSAMYLCASRPQGDTEAFFGQGTRLTVV.

The chain has TRBV28 and TRBJ2-1; tentatively, D is TRBD2 (6 bases). The V and J ends lost 6 bases and 4 bases respectively, with 19 bases between them. Germline CDR1 and CDR2: MDHEN and SYDVKM. The CDR3 sequence is 16 residues long. In DNA form, the CDR3 reads TGTGCCAGCAGCCCTTCCCCCGGGGGTATGTACAATGAGCAGTTCTTC. Residues: CASSPSPGGMYNEQFF.

V and J are TRBV27 and TRBJ2-2, with 12 bases aligning to TRBD1. Germline lookup yields CDR1 MNHEY and CDR2 SMNVEV (reference sequence). Unmatched junction bases numbered 8, after V lost 0 bases and J lost 6 bases. The CDR3 totals 18 residues. In nucleotides, the CDR3 is TGTGCCAGCAGTTTATCACCACCGGGACAGGGGGCGCCCGGGGAGCTGTTTTTT. As protein: CASSLSPPGQGAPGELFF.

This chain links TRBV4-3 with TRBJ1-2; no firm D call. Germline V gives CDR1 LGHNA, CDR2 YSLEER. With 0 bases removed from V and 1 base from J, the gap between germline ends came to 9 bases. This CDR3 contains 15 residues. This CDR3 reads CASSQEGGNNYGYTF. CDR3 in DNA: TGCGCCAGCAGCCAAGAAGGCGGGAATAACTATGGCTACACCTTC.

The chain combines TRBV28 with TRBJ1-1; D remains unclear. V was cut by 4 bases and J by 7 bases, with 7 bases left in between. The length of the CDR3 is 11 residues. The germline CDR1 and CDR2 sequences are MDHEN and SYDVKM. The CDR3 protein is CASSSSVEAFF. The CDR3 bases are TGTGCCAGCAGTTCCTCGGTTGAAGCTTTCTTT.

This chain connects TRBV9 to TRBJ2-1; D unclear. V was pared by 0 bases and J by 1 base, with 8 bases between. The CDR3 has 15 amino acids. Germline V CDR1 and CDR2: SGDLS, YYNGEE. This chain's CDR3 is CASSVESVSYNEQFF. DNA of the CDR3: TGTGCCAGCAGCGTAGAGAGTGTATCCTACAATGAGCAGTTCTTC.

The rearrangement uses TRBV9 and TRBJ1-2; D ambiguous. V lost 2 bases, J lost 8 bases, and 10 bases lay in between. CDR3 size: 12 residues. Germline CDR1 and CDR2: SGDLS and YYNGEE. CDR3 residues: CASSVENKGYTF. DNA of the CDR3: TGTGCCAGCAGCGTGGAAAACAAAGGCTACACCTTC. Based on the CDR3 plus reference TRBV9 and TRBJ1-2, the full variable domain is DSGVTQTPKHLITATGQRVTLRCSPRSGDLSVYWYQQSLDQGLQFLIQYYNGEERAKGNILERFSAQQFPDLHSELNLSSLELGDSALYFCASSVENKGYTFGSGTRLTVV.

V gene TRBV5-6 combines with J gene TRBJ2-5; a possible D gene is TRBD1 (5 bases). The V gene lost 4 bases and the J gene lost 1 base, with 8 bases spanning the gap. The CDR3 spans 13 residues. Germline lookup yields CDR1 SGHDT and CDR2 YYEEEE. The CDR3 loop reads CASSHQGQETQYF. The CDR3 DNA sequence: TGTGCCAGCAGCCACCAGGGCCAAGAGACCCAGTACTTC.

This chain joins TRBV28 and TRBJ2-3; 9 bases fit TRBD1. Germline V gene data show CDR1 as MDHEN and CDR2 as SYDVKM. The CDR3 length is 14 residues. Trimming removed 5 bases from V and 4 bases from J; junction bases left unmatched: 4. The CDR3 nucleotides are TGTGCCAGCAGTGTGGACAGGGGTTCAGATACGCAGTATTTT. Its protein is CASSVDRGSDTQYF.

The chain couples TRBV7-8 to TRBJ2-1, with 8 bases fitting TRBD2. The V and J ends lost 5 bases and 5 bases, in that order; junction bases with no gene match: 20. The V gene's germline CDR1 is SGHVS and CDR2 FQNEAQ. CDR3 length: 19 residues. DNA of the CDR3: TGTGCCAGCAGCCCGCGGGGAAGCGGGAGTCGTGTCCGAGACAATGAGCAGTTCTTC. This codes for CASSPRGSGSRVRDNEQFF. Looking up the rest from reference TRBV7-8 and TRBJ2-1 gives the full variable domain: GAGVSQSPRYKVAKRGQDVALRCDPISGHVSLFWYQQALGQGPEFLTYFQNEAQLDKSGLPSDRFFAERPEGSVSTLKIQRTQQEDSAVYLCASSPRGSGSRVRDNEQFFGPGTRLTVL.